The 2 T cell receptor beta chains below come from one sample, sequenced in a study of T cell responses to AZD1222 COVID-19 vaccine. Method: immunoSEQ multiplex PCR; TCRdb's copy keeps in-frame clones and lacks some. This sample has more than 100,000 clones, with about 92% found just once. Source: peripheral blood, taken 28 days after the second AZD1222 dose. The origin of the receptors is an adult who received the AZD1222 COVID-19 vaccine.

This chain joins TRBV6-2 or TRBV6-3 and TRBJ1-1; 8 nucleotides line up with TRBD1. Germline CDR1 reads MNHEY; CDR2 reads SVGEGT. V trimming: 5 bases; J trimming: 1 base; junction bases outside the gene matches: 6. This CDR3 is built from 15 residues. The CDR3 loop is CASSAWGQENTEAFF. DNA of the CDR3: TGTGCCAGCAGTGCTTGGGGACAGGAGAACACTGAAGCTTTCTTT.

V and J are TRBV9 and TRBJ2-2, with D possibly called TRBD1 or TRBD2 (5 bases each). With 0 bases removed from V and 6 bases from J, the gap between germline ends came to 24 bases. CDR1 is SGDLS and CDR2 is YYNGEE in the germline V gene. The CDR3 runs 19 residues. In nucleotides, the CDR3 is TGTGCCAGCAGCGTAGCGCGAGGGGCCTCGGGCTTTACGGCCGGGGAGCTGTTTTTT. Translating gives CASSVARGASGFTAGELFF.